The 10 T cell receptor beta chains reported below all come from one sample, sequenced in a study of spatial heterogeneity in lung cancer. The sample's time point: sample taken at primary tumor resection. No cell sorting; template was whole RNA from tumor, lung tissue or PBMC. TCRdb re-called the 5' RACE reads with MiXCR, one entry per CDR3 protein. The repertoire holds about 25,000 distinct CDR3 sequences, with 5.5% to 8.5% as singletons. Sequencing was performed on PBMCs, taken at surgery. Receptors originate from a male donor with early-stage non-small cell lung cancer.

The chain combines TRBV7-2 with TRBJ2-3; 10 bases are shared with TRBD1. Trimming cost V 5 bases and J 5 bases; bases outside gene matches: 7. This CDR3 comprises 15 residues. Germline values: CDR1 SGHTA, CDR2 FQGNSA. The CDR3 DNA follows: TGTGCCAGCAGCAGACAGGGGGCGCAGATAGATACGCAGTATTTT. Its translation: CASSRQGAQIDTQYF.

This clonotype has a count of ten or more. J is TRBJ2-3 and V is TRBV7-8; 9 bases fit TRBD2. With V trimmed by 1 base and J by 2 bases, 7 bases remained unmatched. Germline V gene lookup returns CDR1 SGHVS and CDR2 FQNEAQ. The CDR3 loop spans 17 amino acids. This CDR3 reads CASSLESSGRLTDTQYF. The CDR3 coding sequence is TGTGCCAGCAGCTTAGAGTCGAGCGGGAGGCTCACAGATACGCAGTATTTT. Together with reference TRBV7-8 and TRBJ2-3, the CDR3 gives the full variable domain: GAGVSQSPRYKVAKRGQDVALRCDPISGHVSLFWYQQALGQGPEFLTYFQNEAQLDKSGLPSDRFFAERPEGSVSTLKIQRTQQEDSAVYLCASSLESSGRLTDTQYFGPGTRLTVL.

The V gene is TRBV7-9, the J gene TRBJ2-1; 9 bases match TRBD2. CDR1 and CDR2 from the germline V gene are SEHNR and FQNEAQ (reference sequence). The CDR3 covers 16 residues. After removal of 1 base from V and 8 bases from J, the junction contained 9 bases not matched to a gene. CDR3 sequence reads: CASSLGRREGFHEQFF. As DNA, the CDR3 is TGTGCCAGCAGCTTAGGTCGGCGGGAGGGCTTTCATGAGCAGTTCTTC.

This clonotype has only a few counts. The chain is built from TRBV23-1 and TRBJ2-3; the D is unclear. TRBV23-1 is an open reading frame, and its role is uncertain. This CDR3 comprises 12 residues. The V and J ends lost 7 bases and 5 bases respectively, with 10 bases between them. CDR3 DNA: TGCGCCAGCACTCCCTGCAGAGATACGCAGTATTTT. This codes for CASTPCRDTQYF.

This clonotype has just a few counts. This chain links TRBV19 with TRBJ2-2; 7 nucleotides line up with TRBD1. The CDR3 is made up of 15 amino acids. Trimming at V came to 1 base and at J to 7 bases, leaving 6 bases not matched to a gene. Germline lookup yields CDR1 LNHDA and CDR2 SQIVND (reference sequence). Here the CDR3 DNA reads TGTGCCAGTAGTATAGCCCACAGGGGTAACGGGGAGCTGTTTTTT. Amino acid sequence: CASSIAHRGNGELFF. Based on the CDR3 plus reference TRBV19 and TRBJ2-2, the full variable domain is DGGITQSPKYLFRKEGQNVTLSCEQNLNHDAMYWYRQDPGQGLRLIYYSQIVNDFQKGDIAEGYSVSREKKESFPLTVTSAQKNPTAFYLCASSIAHRGNGELFFGEGSRLTVL.

J is TRBJ2-6 and V is TRBV20-1, with D perhaps TRBD2 (5 bases). This CDR3 has 15 residues. Germline CDR1 DFQATT, CDR2 SNEGSKA (reference sequence). Between the trimmed V and J ends, which lost 4 bases and 0 bases, there was a span of 10 bases. CDR3 coding DNA: TGCAGTGCTAAGGGAGACCCCTCTGGGGCCAACGTCCTGACTTTC. Protein product: CSAKGDPSGANVLTF.

This clonotype was observed a handful of times. V is TRBV28 and J is TRBJ2-7; perhaps TRBD2 as D (6 bases). Germline V lookup: CDR1 MDHEN, CDR2 SYDVKM. The CDR3 runs 10 residues. In DNA, the CDR3 is TGTGCTACTGGGGGGTACGAGCAGTACTTC. Protein sequence: CATGGYEQYF.

This clonotype has ten or more counts. The gene calls are TRBV7-2 and TRBJ1-6; no firm D call. The CDR3 runs to 18 residues. Germline CDR1 is SGHTA and CDR2 is FQGNSA. Between the trimmed V and J ends, which lost 1 base and 1 base, there was a span of 14 bases. The CDR3 coding sequence is TGTGCCAGCAGCTTAGATCAAAGACTCCGATCCTATAATTCACCCCTCCACTTT. The encoded protein is CASSLDQRLRSYNSPLHF. Combining the CDR3 with reference TRBV7-2 and TRBJ1-6 gives the whole variable domain GAGVSQSPSNKVTEKGKDVELRCDPISGHTALYWYRQSLGQGLEFLIYFQGNSAPDKSGLPSDRFSAERTGGSVSTLTIQRTQQEDSAVYLCASSLDQRLRSYNSPLHFGNGTRLTVT.

This clonotype was counted at least ten times. The V and J genes are TRBV19 and TRBJ1-5; TRBD1 matches 7 bases. Germline trimming cut 5 bases from V and 2 bases from J; bases unmatched to any gene: 18. The CDR3 covers 19 residues. Germline V gene sequence: CDR1 LNHDA, CDR2 SQIVND (reference sequence). CDR3 nucleotides: TGTGCCAGTAGTCCGCGGCCGGGACAGACTAATATGGGCAATCAGCCCCAGCATTTT. This sequence encodes CASSPRPGQTNMGNQPQHF. Filled out from reference TRBV19 and TRBJ1-5, the complete variable domain reads DGGITQSPKYLFRKEGQNVTLSCEQNLNHDAMYWYRQDPGQGLRLIYYSQIVNDFQKGDIAEGYSVSREKKESFPLTVTSAQKNPTAFYLCASSPRPGQTNMGNQPQHFGDGTRLSIL.

The rearrangement joins TRBV14 to TRBJ2-2; D may be TRBD1 or TRBD2 (5 bases each). Trimming took 5 bases from V and 0 from J, leaving 13 bases between them. The CDR3 totals 16 residues. Per germline, CDR1 SGHDN and CDR2 FVKESK. In nucleotides, the CDR3 is TGTGCCAGCAGCATCCGGGGCCCCGCGAACACCGGGGAGCTGTTTTTT. Translated: CASSIRGPANTGELFF. The variable domain in full, completed from reference TRBV14 and TRBJ2-2, reads EAGVTQFPSHSVIEKGQTVTLRCDPISGHDNLYWYRRVMGKEIKFLLHFVKESKQDESGMPNNRFLAERTGGTYSTLKVQPAELEDSGVYFCASSIRGPANTGELFFGEGSRLTVL.